Here is one T cell receptor (beta chain) with its context. The ends were cut back, 8 bases at V and 5 bases at J, with 15 bases in the middle. This CDR3 spans 13 amino acids. CDR1 is MNHEY and CDR2 is SVGAGI in the germline V gene. The sample belongs to a study of blood T cell repertoires in COVID-19. About the research overall: In each case, the material was cDNA or gDNA derived from T cells, B-cell-depleted T cells, or PBMCs.

In the original workflow: Using reference gene primer amplification, nucleated cell counts were estimated. The protocol was immunoSEQ multiplex PCR, while the TCRdb copy is restricted to in-frame clones and leaves out a portion. V, J and clone size were drawn from that table, and D and trimming were deduced from the DNA. The repertoire holds 250,000 to 350,000 clones, with roughly 89% as singletons. This chain uses TRBV6-5 with TRBJ1-2, with D possibly being TRBD1 (5 bases). The receptor was derived from a woman between 35 and 50 years old who had recovered from COVID-19. Sequenced: PBMCs or T cells enriched from blood (not recorded which). CDR3 residues: CASAPQKGYGYTF. The CDR3, as DNA: TGTGCCAGCGCCCCGCAAAAGGGGTATGGCTACACCTTC.